The 23 T cell receptor beta chains given below trace back to one sample, sequenced in a study of OX40 agonist ivuxolimab in advanced cancers. Clones were read by immunoSEQ multiplex PCR, and TCRdb kept only the in-frame ones, dropping some. The repertoire consists of approximately 34,000 clones, with 81% occurring once and the leading ten covering around 1.4%. This sample comprised CD4+ or CD8+ T cells sorted from blood, obtained in a trial of the OX40 agonist ivuxolimab. These receptors came from an adult with an advanced solid tumor such as melanoma, head and neck, liver or kidney cancer.

The rearrangement joins TRBV7-2 to TRBJ2-3; TRBD1 agrees at 9 bases. V lost 10 bases to trimming and J lost 1 base; unmatched junction nucleotides: 3. The CDR3 runs 13 residues. Germline V CDR1 and CDR2: SGHTA, FQGNSA. As DNA, the CDR3 is TGTGCCATTAGGGACAGGGGCACAGATACGCAGTATTTT. It encodes CAIRDRGTDTQYF. Using reference TRBV7-2 and TRBJ2-3 for the parts outside the CDR3, the full variable domain is GAGVSQSPSNKVTEKGKDVELRCDPISGHTALYWYRQSLGQGLEFLIYFQGNSAPDKSGLPSDRFSAERTGGSVSTLTIQRTQQEDSAVYLCAIRDRGTDTQYFGPGTRLTVL.

This sequence joins TRBV2 and TRBJ2-2; weak D call: TRBD2 (5 bases). Trimming cost V 5 bases and J 1 base, with 17 bases left between them. The germline V gene has CDR1 SNHLY and CDR2 FYNNEI. The CDR3 is 17 residues long. In nucleotides, the CDR3 is TGTGCCAGCAGTCTAACCCTACTAGGCCAGAACACCGGGGAGCTGTTTTTT. The encoded protein is CASSLTLLGQNTGELFF.

As concerns this clone: Other nucleotide sequences in the sample specify the same CDR3. V gene TRBV11-3 combines with J gene TRBJ1-1; 9 bases match TRBD1. Germline loops: CDR1 SGHNT, CDR2 YENEEA. The V and J ends lost 5 bases and 4 bases, in that order; junction bases with no gene match: 5. The CDR3 length is 14 residues. The CDR3 bases are TGTGCCAGCAGCGCTACGACAGGGGGCACTGAAGCTTTCTTT. Translation: CASSATTGGTEAFF.

The chain uses TRBV5-6 and TRBJ2-5; D perhaps matches TRBD2 (6 bases). This CDR3 is 16 amino acids long. The ends were cut back, 2 bases at V and 0 bases at J, with 14 bases in the middle. The V gene's germline CDR1 is SGHDT and CDR2 YYEEEE. CDR3 nucleotide sequence: TGTGCCAGCAGCTTAGGAGGGACGGGACACCAAGAGACCCAGTACTTC. Amino acids: CASSLGGTGHQETQYF.

The chain links TRBV7-3 to TRBJ2-1, with 9 bases fitting TRBD1. Germline assignment: CDR1 SGHTA and CDR2 FQGTGA. With V trimmed by 4 bases and J by 2 bases, 6 bases remained unmatched. This CDR3 has 16 residues. CDR3 sequence reads: CASSSPGQGTYNEQFF. The CDR3, as DNA: TGTGCCAGCAGCTCCCCGGGACAGGGTACCTACAATGAGCAGTTCTTC.

This rearrangement joins TRBV7-2 to TRBJ2-5, with D unresolved. Germline V gene sequence: CDR1 SGHTA, CDR2 FQGNSA. V was pared by 1 base and J by 5 bases, with 8 bases between. CDR3 length: 13 amino acids. The CDR3 DNA reads TGTGCCAGCAGCTTAGACAGTAGGGAGACCCAGTACTTC. Translating gives CASSLDSRETQYF.

This clone was seen more than once but under ten times. This rearrangement joins TRBV5-4 to TRBJ1-2; no firm D call. The V end was cut by 2 bases, the J end by 0 bases, with 5 bases between. The V gene's germline CDR1 is SGHNT and CDR2 YYREEE (reference sequence). CDR3 length: 13 residues. CDR3 amino acids: CASSFPANYGYTF. The CDR3 DNA is TGTGCCAGCAGCTTCCCCGCTAACTATGGCTACACCTTC.

The chain carries TRBV27 and TRBJ2-4; 7 bases fit TRBD2. Germline CDR1 MNHEY, CDR2 SMNVEV (reference sequence). V shed 6 bases, J shed 4 bases, and the junction held 9 bases outside the gene matches. The CDR3 is 15 residues long. This chain's CDR3 is CASSPRPGLKNIQYF. In DNA, the CDR3 is TGTGCCAGCAGCCCCCGACCGGGACTAAAAAACATTCAGTACTTC.

The gene calls are TRBV7-2 and TRBJ2-3; tentative D call: TRBD1 (5 bases). Germline V lookup: CDR1 SGHTA, CDR2 FQGNSA. V lost 7 bases, J lost 0 bases, and 8 bases lay in between. CDR3 length: 13 amino acids. As DNA, the CDR3 is TGTGCCAGCATGGGGCTTAGCACAGATACGCAGTATTTT. It codes for CASMGLSTDTQYF.

This clone was detected only once. It is likely a read error: a sequence one base away is far more abundant. The V call is TRBV29-1, the J call TRBJ1-1, with a possible D match to TRBD1 (5 bases). This CDR3 has 13 amino acids. CDR1 is SQVTM, CDR2 ANQGSEA, per germline. V lost 4 bases and J lost 1, with 10 bases in between. The CDR3 nucleotides read TGCAGCGTTGCGGAGGGGACGAACACTGAAGCTTTCTTT. Translated, it gives CSVAEGTNTEAFF. The variable domain in full, with the rest retrieved from reference TRBV29-1 and TRBJ1-1, is SAVISQKPSRDICQRGTSLTIQCQVDSQVTMMFWYRQQPGQSLTLIATANQGSEATYESGFVIDKFPISRPNLTFSTLTVSNMSPEDSSIYLCSVAEGTNTEAFFGQGTRLTVV.

The rearrangement links TRBV13 to TRBJ1-4; D not certain. Looked up from germline, CDR1 is PRHDT and CDR2 is FYEKMQ (reference sequence). This CDR3 has 14 residues. With 2 bases removed from V and 5 bases from J, the gap between germline ends came to 9 bases. CDR3 DNA: TGTGCCAGCAGCTTACGCGGGCCAAATGAAAAACTGTTTTTT. Translated: CASSLRGPNEKLFF.

The rearrangement uses TRBV7-9 and TRBJ2-1; D possibly corresponds to TRBD1 (5 bases). This CDR3 is 17 amino acids long. V dropped 2 bases and J dropped 0 bases, with 14 bases sitting between them. Per germline, CDR1 SEHNR and CDR2 FQNEAQ (reference sequence). CDR3 amino acids: CASSLPRRQSSYNEQFF. CDR3 nucleotide sequence: TGTGCCAGCAGCTTACCACGGAGACAGAGCTCCTACAATGAGCAGTTCTTC.

This chain joins TRBV28 and TRBJ1-1, with TRBD1 matching 7 bases. Germline-derived CDR1 and CDR2 are MDHEN and SYDVKM. This CDR3 has 16 residues. V lost 5 bases and J lost 0; bases outside the gene matches: 9. CDR3 DNA sequence: TGTGCCAGCAGTGTACAGGGGAGGTACGTGAACACTGAAGCTTTCTTT. Encoded protein: CASSVQGRYVNTEAFF.

This clone was detected once. V and J are TRBV7-9 and TRBJ1-6; 7 bases match TRBD1. V lost 5 bases to trimming and J lost 7 bases; unmatched junction nucleotides: 5. The germline gives CDR1 SEHNR, CDR2 FQNEAQ (reference sequence). The length of the CDR3 is 14 residues. In DNA form, the CDR3 reads TGTGCCAGCAGCCGGACAGGATCAAATTCACCCCTCCACTTT. It specifies CASSRTGSNSPLHF.

The chain links TRBV7-2 to TRBJ2-1; 9 bases map to TRBD2. Unmatched junction bases numbered 7, after V lost 3 bases and J lost 7 bases. CDR1 is SGHTA and CDR2 is FQGNSA in the germline V gene. The CDR3 is 15 residues long. The CDR3 region is CASSLGGTSWNEQFF. CDR3 bases: TGTGCCAGCAGCTTGGGGGGGACTAGCTGGAATGAGCAGTTCTTC. Full variable domain (rest looked up from reference TRBV7-2 and TRBJ2-1): GAGVSQSPSNKVTEKGKDVELRCDPISGHTALYWYRQSLGQGLEFLIYFQGNSAPDKSGLPSDRFSAERTGGSVSTLTIQRTQQEDSAVYLCASSLGGTSWNEQFFGPGTRLTVL.

This chain connects TRBV5-1 to TRBJ2-5, with no clear D. V was shortened by 4 bases and J by 5 bases, with 18 bases between the two germline ends. The CDR3 has 15 residues. Germline assignment: CDR1 SGHRS and CDR2 YFSETQ. The CDR3 nucleotides are TGCGCCAGCAGCGGGTCCCTTTTCAGGCGGGAGACCCAGTACTTC. Encoded protein: CASSGSLFRRETQYF.

The chain recombines TRBV7-8 with TRBJ2-7, with 9 positions matching TRBD1. The germline V gene encodes CDR1 SGHVS and CDR2 FQNEAQ. The CDR3 spans 16 residues. V lost 2 bases and J lost 1; bases outside the gene matches: 6. In DNA, the CDR3 is TGTGCCAGCAGCTTACTCCCGGGACAGGGTTCCTACGAGCAGTACTTC. This encodes CASSLLPGQGSYEQYF.

In its sample, this clone was seen a few times. This chain uses TRBV9 with TRBJ2-3; the match to TRBD2 covers 13 bases. CDR1 and CDR2 (germline): SGDLS, YYNGEE. The CDR3 covers 18 residues. The J segment lost 6 bases and the V segment lost 4 bases, leaving 14 bases of the junction unmatched. CDR3 in DNA: TGTGCCAGCAGCCCCCCATTTCACGGGACTAGCGGGGAGGATACGCAGTATTTT. It yields the protein CASSPPFHGTSGEDTQYF.

The J gene is TRBJ1-4, the V gene TRBV7-9, with a possible D match to TRBD1 (5 bases). With 5 bases removed from V and 8 bases from J, the gap between germline ends came to 12 bases. This CDR3 comprises 13 residues. Germline lookup yields CDR1 SEHNR and CDR2 FQNEAQ (reference sequence). CDR3 nucleotides: TGTGCCAGCAGCCGATACGAGGGGGAAAAACTGTTTTTT. As protein: CASSRYEGEKLFF.

The rearrangement joins TRBV5-1 to TRBJ1-4, with a possible D match to TRBD1 (6 bases). V lost 4 bases to trimming and J lost 4 bases, with 14 bases between them. The CDR3 spans 15 residues. Germline values: CDR1 SGHRS, CDR2 YFSETQ. The CDR3 loop is CASSPVGGGNEKLFF. In DNA form, the CDR3 reads TGCGCCAGCAGCCCTGTGGGAGGGGGTAATGAAAAACTGTTTTTT.

The V call is TRBV15, the J call TRBJ2-7; TRBD2 matches at 10 bases. Unmatched junction bases numbered 8, after V lost 3 bases and J lost 3 bases. The CDR3 covers 16 residues. Germline V gene sequence: CDR1 LNHNV, CDR2 YYDKDF (reference sequence). CDR3 residues: CATSSALAGGGYEQYF. The CDR3 DNA reads as TGTGCCACCAGCAGTGCTTTAGCGGGAGGTGGCTACGAGCAGTACTTC.

V is TRBV19 and J is TRBJ1-2, with D perhaps matching TRBD1 (6 bases). Germline V gives CDR1 LNHDA, CDR2 SQIVND (reference sequence). The CDR3 totals 15 residues. Trimming took 3 bases from V and 4 from J, leaving 15 bases between them. The CDR3 nucleotides read TGTGCCAGTAGTATCGAGGGACACGGTGGCTATGGCTACACCTTC. Residues: CASSIEGHGGYGYTF.

The rearrangement joins TRBV7-6 to TRBJ2-3; 8 bases map to TRBD2. The CDR3 covers 19 residues. The ends lost 5 bases at V and 2 bases at J; junction bases unmatched: 18. From germline, CDR1 is SGHVS and CDR2 FNYEAQ. For the CDR3, the DNA is TGTGCCAGCAGCCCCAGCGGGGGCCCTTCATCCGGCTACACAGATACGCAGTATTTT. This encodes CASSPSGGPSSGYTDTQYF.